This TCR beta chain was identified during a study of vaccination and CD4 T cells after COVID-19. Whole-study context: Control wells got either CEFX epitopes, HIV-1 Nef peptides, or no peptide at all.

V lost 1 base and J lost 9, with 9 bases in between. CDR3 length: 13 residues. CDR1 is KGHDR, CDR2 SFDVKD, per germline. Cultured CD4+ T cells had their DNA profiled by the Oncomine TCR Beta short-read assay. Using its own MiXCR run on the PCR reads, TCRdb lists one record per CDR3 protein. Among about 22,000 distinct CDR3 sequences listed, more than 45% were seen once. In the case of this clonotype: The target antigen is unknown.

Documented time point: late sampling 161 to 241 days after vaccination in a few convalescent patients. Treatment: roughly 10-day PBMC culture with coronavirus spike peptide pools or control peptides (ViraFEST assay). Broader study findings: This study had few convalescent patients and no early post-infection samples.

The material was CD4+ T cells from blood, cultured in vitro, obtained about 7 months after SARS-CoV-2 vaccination. The clonotype comes from a human donor who had recovered from COVID-19. This chain joins TRBV24-1 and TRBJ2-1, with D tentatively TRBD1 or TRBD2 (5 bases each). The CDR3 region is CATSDFRGAEQFF. CDR3 DNA sequence: TGTGCCACCAGTGATTTTCGAGGGGCTGAGCAGTTCTTC.